These 9 T cell receptor beta chains originate from one sample sequenced in a study of T cells after yellow fever vaccination. TCRdb redid the calling of the 5' RACE reads with MiXCR, one entry per CDR3 protein. The sample contains hundreds of thousands of distinct CDR3 sequences, 7.5% to 9.5% of which appear only once. Sequencing used CD4+ T cells sorted from PBMCs, obtained 5 days after the yellow fever booster vaccination. Receptors were obtained from a man between 18 and 29 years old who received the YFV17D yellow fever vaccine.

This clonotype was seen repeatedly, ten times or more. The V gene is TRBV29-1, the J gene TRBJ2-3, with 10 bases aligning to TRBD2. The junction had 6 bases not matched to a gene; V was cut back by 4 bases and J by 2 bases. The CDR3 runs to 15 residues. The V gene's germline CDR1 is SQVTM and CDR2 ANQGSEA. The CDR3 is CSVGVAGGITDTQYF. The CDR3 coding sequence is TGCAGCGTTGGGGTAGCGGGGGGTATCACAGATACGCAGTATTTT.

The V gene is TRBV7-9, the J gene TRBJ1-5, with a possible D match to TRBD1 (6 bases). The CDR3 runs to 15 residues. The V gene lost 1 base and the J gene lost 11 bases, with 18 bases spanning the gap. CDR1 and CDR2 (germline): SEHNR, FQNEAQ (reference sequence). The CDR3 DNA is TGTGCCAGCAGCTTAGGGGCAGGGGCGATTGGGACCCAGCATTTT. This translates into CASSLGAGAIGTQHF.

This clonotype was counted only a few times. The rearrangement joins TRBV28 to TRBJ2-2, with TRBD2 matching 10 bases. Germline trimming cut 4 bases from V and 4 bases from J; bases unmatched to any gene: 6. CDR3 length equals 16 residues. Germline CDR1 MDHEN, CDR2 SYDVKM. This chain's CDR3 is CASSYSGGASTGELFF. In nucleotides, the CDR3 is TGTGCCAGCAGTTACAGCGGGGGGGCGAGCACCGGGGAGCTGTTTTTT.

Ten or more counts support this clonotype. The chain links TRBV3-1 to TRBJ2-1; 9 bases map to TRBD2. The CDR3 totals 16 residues. Losses at the gene ends were 3 bases for V and 2 bases for J; bases not matched to a gene: 5. Germline values: CDR1 LGHDT, CDR2 YNNKEL (reference sequence). CDR3 residues: CASSQRGGPTYNEQFF. DNA of the CDR3: TGTGCCAGCAGCCAGCGGGGGGGCCCCACCTACAATGAGCAGTTCTTC.

This clonotype was found many times. V gene TRBV20-1 combines with J gene TRBJ2-7; 7 bases match TRBD1. This CDR3 is 14 amino acids long. In germline, CDR1 is DFQATT, CDR2 SNEGSKA (reference sequence). Trimming at V came to 5 bases and at J to 3 bases, leaving 10 bases not matched to a gene. The chain's CDR3 is CSARSGTDNYEQYF. CDR3 nucleotide sequence: TGCAGTGCTCGCTCCGGGACAGACAACTACGAGCAGTACTTC.

The chain employs TRBV6-6 and TRBJ2-5; 9 positions match TRBD1. J lost 4 bases, V lost 6 bases, and 9 bases had no gene match. The germline V gene encodes CDR1 MNHNY and CDR2 SVGAGI (reference sequence). The CDR3 is 15 residues long. Written as DNA, the CDR3 is TGTGCCAGCAGGACACCCGGGACAGGGATAGAGACCCAGTACTTC. Translation: CASRTPGTGIETQYF.

The chain employs TRBV7-3 and TRBJ2-1; 8 bases match TRBD2. Germline V CDR1 and CDR2: SGHTA, FQGTGA. V shed 6 bases and J 4 bases; nucleotides not matched to a gene: 8. This CDR3 spans 15 amino acids. The CDR3 loop reads CASSSLGGEYNEQFF. The CDR3 DNA sequence: TGTGCCAGCAGTTCACTCGGGGGGGAATACAATGAGCAGTTCTTC.

Worth noting for this clonotype: A junction end diverges from the germline sequence, so it may reflect a read error. This rearrangement joins TRBV20-1 to TRBJ1-2; D unresolved. This CDR3 contains 11 residues. CDR1 and CDR2 (germline): DFQATT, SNEGSKA (reference sequence). CDR3 nucleotides: TGCAGTGCTAGAGAGTCGGCGGAGAGCGCCTTC. It encodes CSARESAESAF.

Ten or more counts support this clonotype. V gene TRBV12-3 or TRBV12-4 combines with J gene TRBJ2-4; D gene unclear. The CDR3 extends over 13 amino acids. The V and J ends lost 6 bases and 6 bases respectively, with 12 bases between them. CDR3 amino acids: CASSLRSGNIQYF. The CDR3 DNA reads as TGTGCCAGCAGCCTACGGTCCGGAAACATTCAGTACTTC.